This record looks at one TCR beta chain sequence and its context. The repertoire was sequenced with immunoSEQ multiplex PCR; TCRdb's copy has only in-frame clones and lacks some. The profile covers over 10,000 clones, with 75% to 90% appearing a single time and around 40% taken by the ten largest. This entry is derived from a study of OX40 agonist ivuxolimab in advanced cancers. J lost 5 bases, V lost 8 bases, and 9 bases had no gene match. Germline V lookup: CDR1 ENHRY, CDR2 SYGVKD. This CDR3 contains 14 residues. J is TRBJ2-1 and V is TRBV10-3, with 7 bases identical to TRBD1. The sequences come from CD4+ or CD8+ T cells sorted from blood, collected in a trial of the OX40 agonist ivuxolimab. This clonotype originated in an adult with an advanced solid tumor such as melanoma, head and neck, liver or kidney cancer. CDR3: CAIGEGTVNNEQFF. The CDR3 DNA follows: TGTGCCATCGGAGAGGGGACAGTGAACAATGAGCAGTTCTTC.